This T cell receptor (beta chain) was found in a study of blood T cell repertoires in COVID-19. Across the whole study: The samples span acute and convalescent COVID-19 from the United States, Italy and Spain. Sources were T cells, B-cell-depleted T cells, or PBMCs; the material itself was cDNA or gDNA.

CDR1 and CDR2 (germline): MNHNS, SASEGT. This CDR3 contains 16 residues. V lost 0 bases and J lost 0, with 9 bases in between. The table came from immunoSEQ multiplex PCR; TCRdb's copy has only in-frame clones and leaves some out. The sample lists about 74,000 clones, 82% occurring once. The rearrangement uses TRBV6-1 and TRBJ1-5; D is unresolved. Sequencing input: peripheral blood. This clonotype originated in a human donor in a cohort sampled during active COVID-19. The CDR3 nucleotides read TGTGCCAGCAGTGAAGCGCGGGGATATAGCAATCAGCCCCAGCATTTT. Protein sequence: CASSEARGYSNQPQHF.